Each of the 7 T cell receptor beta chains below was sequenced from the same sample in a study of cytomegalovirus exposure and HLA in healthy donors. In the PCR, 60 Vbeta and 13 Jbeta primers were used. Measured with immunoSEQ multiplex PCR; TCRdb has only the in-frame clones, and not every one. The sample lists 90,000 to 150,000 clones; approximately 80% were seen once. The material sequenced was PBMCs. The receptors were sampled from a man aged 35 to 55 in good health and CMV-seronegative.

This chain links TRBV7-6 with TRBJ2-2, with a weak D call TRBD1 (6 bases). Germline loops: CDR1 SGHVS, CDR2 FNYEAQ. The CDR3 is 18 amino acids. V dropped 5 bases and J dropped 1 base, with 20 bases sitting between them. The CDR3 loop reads CASSQRPAGTLNTGELFF. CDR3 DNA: TGTGCCAGCAGCCAACGGCCAGCCGGGACACTGAACACCGGGGAGCTGTTTTTT.

CDR3 DNA: TGTGCCAGTACCCGAGGACTAGCGAACCACAATGAGCAGTTCTTC. Its translation: CASTRGLANHNEQFF. This chain uses TRBV19 with TRBJ2-1, with 9 nucleotides matching TRBD2. CDR1 LNHDA and CDR2 SQIVND come from the germline V gene (reference sequence). J was trimmed by 5 bases and V by 7 bases; bases with no gene match: 9. The CDR3 totals 15 residues.

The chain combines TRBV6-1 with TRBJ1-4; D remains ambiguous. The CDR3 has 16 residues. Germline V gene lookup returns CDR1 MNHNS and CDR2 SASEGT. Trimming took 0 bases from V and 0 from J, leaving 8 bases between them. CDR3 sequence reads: CASSEAGVTTNEKLFF. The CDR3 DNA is TGTGCCAGCAGTGAAGCGGGCGTCACAACTAATGAAAAACTGTTTTTT.

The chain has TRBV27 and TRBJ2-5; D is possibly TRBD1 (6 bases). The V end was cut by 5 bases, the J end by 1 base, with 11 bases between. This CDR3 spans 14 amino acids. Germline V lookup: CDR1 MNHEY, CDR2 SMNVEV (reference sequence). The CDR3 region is CASSPMGAQETQYF. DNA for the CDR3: TGTGCCAGCAGTCCCATGGGGGCCCAAGAGACCCAGTACTTC.

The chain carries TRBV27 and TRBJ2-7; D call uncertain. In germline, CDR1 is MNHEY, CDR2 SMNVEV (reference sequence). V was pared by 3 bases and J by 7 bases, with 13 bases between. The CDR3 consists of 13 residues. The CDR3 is CASSFWSQAEQYF. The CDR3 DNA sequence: TGTGCCAGCAGTTTTTGGTCTCAGGCAGAGCAGTACTTC.

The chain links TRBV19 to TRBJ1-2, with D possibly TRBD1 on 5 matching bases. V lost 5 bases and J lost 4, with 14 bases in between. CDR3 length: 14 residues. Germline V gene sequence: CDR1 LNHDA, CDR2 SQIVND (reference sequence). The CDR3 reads CASSSPGGIYGYTF. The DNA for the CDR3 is TGTGCCAGTAGTTCGCCCGGGGGAATCTATGGCTACACCTTC. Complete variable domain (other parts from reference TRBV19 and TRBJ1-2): DGGITQSPKYLFRKEGQNVTLSCEQNLNHDAMYWYRQDPGQGLRLIYYSQIVNDFQKGDIAEGYSVSREKKESFPLTVTSAQKNPTAFYLCASSSPGGIYGYTFGSGTRLTVV.

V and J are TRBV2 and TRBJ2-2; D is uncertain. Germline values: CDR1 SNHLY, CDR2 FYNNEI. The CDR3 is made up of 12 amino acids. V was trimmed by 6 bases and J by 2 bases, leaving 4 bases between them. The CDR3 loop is CASRLNTGELFF. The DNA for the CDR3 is TGTGCCAGCAGGTTAAACACCGGGGAGCTGTTTTTT.